The sequence of this T cell receptor (beta chain) was determined in a study of blood T cell repertoires in COVID-19. The wider study: There were acute and convalescent COVID-19 samples, and they came from the United States, Italy and Spain. T cells, B-cell-depleted T cells, or PBMCs supplied cDNA or gDNA.

The CDR3 length is 14 residues. V was cut by 3 bases and J by 4 bases, with 12 bases left in between. Germline CDR1 SGHTA, CDR2 FQGNSA. Original processing methods: Reference gene primers were amplified, and this amplification served to estimate nucleated cell counts. Data came from immunoSEQ multiplex PCR; TCRdb stores just in-frame clones and leaves some out. D and trimming come from the DNA, and the V and J calls and clone size come from that table. This sample yields about 130,000 clones, of which 80% are seen a single time; less than 2% belongs to the top ten. Sequencing was performed on peripheral blood. The chain recombines TRBV7-2 with TRBJ1-1, with TRBD1 as a possible D gene (5 bases). This TCR was recovered from a man between 65 and 85 years old with acute or convalescent COVID-19. CDR3 amino acids: CASSFGGIGTEAFF. CDR3 coding DNA: TGTGCCAGCAGCTTCGGGGGAATAGGCACTGAAGCTTTCTTT.